This T cell receptor beta chain was sequenced for a study of beta chain features in type 1 diabetes. In the study overall: Similarity in age, gender and cell yields was seen between patients and healthy donors. Study-wide findings and caveats: The question left open here concerned HLA type influencing TCRB rearrangement.

V was cut by 5 bases and J by 0 bases, with 11 bases left in between. This CDR3 region has 14 residues. CDR1 is SQVTM, CDR2 ANQGSEA, per germline. This clone was seen only a few times. What it binds is not known. The isolated RNA, all of it, was reverse transcribed, so expressed TCRB transcripts were what got sequenced. It was found that naive, central memory and regulatory T cell samples averaged roughly 3.6 million reads. The protocol was immunoSEQ multiplex PCR, while the TCRdb copy is restricted to in-frame clones and leaves out a portion. This repertoire shows 350,000 or so clones, around a fifth found once; its top ten account for approximately 0.043%. Sorted CD4+ subsets: naive, central memory, regulatory, stem cell-like memory (CD45RO/CCR7/CD25/CD127/CD95/CD27 panel).

The sequencing sample was made of naive CD4+ T cells from blood. This rearrangement joins TRBV29-1 to TRBJ2-4; tentative D call: TRBD1 (6 bases). The TCR sequence derives from a woman aged 18-30 years in good health. The CDR3 loop is CSVSGVLAKNIQYF. The CDR3 DNA reads as TGCAGCGTTTCAGGGGTTCTAGCCAAAAACATTCAGTACTTC.